This T cell receptor (beta chain) was observed in a study of blood T cell repertoires in COVID-19. Looking at the study overall: The cDNA or gDNA used as material had been derived from T cells, B-cell-depleted T cells, or PBMCs.

CDR3 size: 14 residues. The J segment lost 5 bases and the V segment lost 2 bases, leaving 4 bases of the junction unmatched. CDR1 is MNHEY, CDR2 SVGEGT, per germline. The authors' processing: The authors estimated nucleated cell counts from reference gene primer amplification. Sequencing used immunoSEQ multiplex PCR; TCRdb keeps in-frame clones, though not all of them. The D gene and trimming were derived from the DNA, and the V and J assignments and clone size from that table. The top ten hold around 6.7% of the sample, which has approximately 70,000 clones, approximately 90% seen once. Sequenced: peripheral blood. This sequence originates from a woman at least 80 years old with active COVID-19. This chain connects TRBV6-2 or TRBV6-3 to TRBJ2-7; TRBD2 matches 9 bases. This CDR3 reads CASSYLAGSNEQYF. CDR3 nucleotides: TGTGCCAGCAGTTACCTAGCGGGATCGAACGAGCAGTACTTC.